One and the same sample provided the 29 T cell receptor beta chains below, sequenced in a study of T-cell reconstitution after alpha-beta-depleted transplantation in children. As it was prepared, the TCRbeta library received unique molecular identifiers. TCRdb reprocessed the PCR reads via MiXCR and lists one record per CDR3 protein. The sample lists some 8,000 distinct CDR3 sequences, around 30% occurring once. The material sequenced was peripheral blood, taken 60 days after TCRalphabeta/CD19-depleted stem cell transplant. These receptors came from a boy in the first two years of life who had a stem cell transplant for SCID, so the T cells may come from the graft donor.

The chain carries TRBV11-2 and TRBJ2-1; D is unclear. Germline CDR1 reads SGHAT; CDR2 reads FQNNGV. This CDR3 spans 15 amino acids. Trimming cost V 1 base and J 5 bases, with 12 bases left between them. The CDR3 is CASSLASLGNNEQFF. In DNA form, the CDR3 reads TGTGCCAGCAGCTTAGCTAGTTTAGGGAACAATGAGCAGTTCTTC.

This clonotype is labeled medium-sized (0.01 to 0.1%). CDR3 protein: CASSQRGASGGLEAFF. CDR3 nucleotides: TGCGCCAGCAGCCAACGTGGCGCTTCTGGAGGTCTTGAAGCTTTCTTT. The chain recombines TRBV4-1 with TRBJ1-1; no clear D. V was trimmed by 2 bases and J by 7 bases, leaving 20 bases between them. Per germline, CDR1 MGHRA and CDR2 YSYEKL. The CDR3 extends over 16 amino acids.

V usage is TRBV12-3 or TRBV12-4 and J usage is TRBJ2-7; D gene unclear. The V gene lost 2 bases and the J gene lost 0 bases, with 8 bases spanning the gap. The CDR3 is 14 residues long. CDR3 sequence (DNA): TGTGCCAGCAGTTTAATGGTCAGCTCCTACGAGCAGTACTTC. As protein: CASSLMVSSYEQYF.

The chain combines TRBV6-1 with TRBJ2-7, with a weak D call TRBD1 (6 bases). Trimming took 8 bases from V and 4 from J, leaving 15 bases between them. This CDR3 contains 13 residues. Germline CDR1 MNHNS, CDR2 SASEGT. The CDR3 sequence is CASGARDTYEQYF. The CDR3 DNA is TGTGCCAGCGGAGCCCGGGACACGTACGAGCAGTACTTC.

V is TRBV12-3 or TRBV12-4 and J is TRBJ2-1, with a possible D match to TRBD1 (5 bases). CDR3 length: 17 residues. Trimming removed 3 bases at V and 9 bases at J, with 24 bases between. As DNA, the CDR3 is TGTGCCAGCAGTTTCGGTAGAAGACAGAGTAAAGGAACTGAGCAGTTCTTC. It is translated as CASSFGRRQSKGTEQFF.

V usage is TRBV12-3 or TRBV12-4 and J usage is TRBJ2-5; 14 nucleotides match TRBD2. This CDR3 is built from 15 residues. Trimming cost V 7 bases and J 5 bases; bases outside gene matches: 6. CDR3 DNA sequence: TGTGCCAGCACTTTGGGACTAGCGGGAGTGGAGACCCAGTACTTC. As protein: CASTLGLAGVETQYF.

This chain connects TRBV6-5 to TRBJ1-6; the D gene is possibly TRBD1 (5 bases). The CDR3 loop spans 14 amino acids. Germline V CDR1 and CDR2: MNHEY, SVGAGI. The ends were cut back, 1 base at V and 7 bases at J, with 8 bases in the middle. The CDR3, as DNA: TGTGCCAGCAGTTACTGGGACGCAAATTCACCCCTCCACTTT. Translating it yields CASSYWDANSPLHF.

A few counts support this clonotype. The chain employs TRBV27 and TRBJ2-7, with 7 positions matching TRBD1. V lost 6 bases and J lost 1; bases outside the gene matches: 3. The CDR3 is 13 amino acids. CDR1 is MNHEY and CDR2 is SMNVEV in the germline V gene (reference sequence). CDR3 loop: CASRRQGSYEQYF. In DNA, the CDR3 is TGTGCCAGCAGAAGACAGGGTTCCTACGAGCAGTACTTC.

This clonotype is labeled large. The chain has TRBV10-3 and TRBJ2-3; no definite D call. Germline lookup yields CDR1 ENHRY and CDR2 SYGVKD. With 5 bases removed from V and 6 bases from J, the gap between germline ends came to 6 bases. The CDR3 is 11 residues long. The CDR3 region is CAISPRDTQYF. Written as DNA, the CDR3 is TGTGCCATCAGTCCTCGGGATACGCAGTATTTT.

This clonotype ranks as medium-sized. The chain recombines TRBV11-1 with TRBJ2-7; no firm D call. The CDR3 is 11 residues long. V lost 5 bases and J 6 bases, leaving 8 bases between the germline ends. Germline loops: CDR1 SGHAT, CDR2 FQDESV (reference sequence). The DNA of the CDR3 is TGTGCCAGCAGCACCCGGCTCGAGCAGTACTTC. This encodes CASSTRLEQYF. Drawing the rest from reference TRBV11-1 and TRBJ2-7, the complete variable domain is EAEVAQSPRYKITEKSQAVAFWCDPISGHATLYWYRQILGQGPELLVQFQDESVVDDSQLPKDRFSAERLKGVDSTLKIQPAELGDSAMYLCASSTRLEQYFGPGTRLTVT.

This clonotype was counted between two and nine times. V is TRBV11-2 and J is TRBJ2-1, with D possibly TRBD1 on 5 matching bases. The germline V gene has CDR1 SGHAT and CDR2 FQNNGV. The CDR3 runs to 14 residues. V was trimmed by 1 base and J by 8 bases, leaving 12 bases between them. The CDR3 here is CASSLGPEGDEQFF. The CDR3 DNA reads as TGTGCCAGCAGCTTAGGGCCAGAAGGGGATGAGCAGTTCTTC.

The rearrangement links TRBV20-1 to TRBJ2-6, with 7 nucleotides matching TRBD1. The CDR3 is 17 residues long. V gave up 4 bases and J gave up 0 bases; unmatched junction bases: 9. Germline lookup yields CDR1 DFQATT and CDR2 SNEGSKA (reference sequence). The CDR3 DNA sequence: TGCAGTGCTATGAAGGGGGCCGGGACCTCTGGGGCCAACGTCCTGACTTTC. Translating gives CSAMKGAGTSGANVLTF.

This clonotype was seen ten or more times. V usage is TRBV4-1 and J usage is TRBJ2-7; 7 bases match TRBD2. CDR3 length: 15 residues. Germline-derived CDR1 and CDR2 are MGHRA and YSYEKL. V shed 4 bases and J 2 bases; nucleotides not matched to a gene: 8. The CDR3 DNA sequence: TGCGCCAGCAGCCCCCTGGGGGGGTCGCCCTACGAGCAGTACTTC. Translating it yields CASSPLGGSPYEQYF.

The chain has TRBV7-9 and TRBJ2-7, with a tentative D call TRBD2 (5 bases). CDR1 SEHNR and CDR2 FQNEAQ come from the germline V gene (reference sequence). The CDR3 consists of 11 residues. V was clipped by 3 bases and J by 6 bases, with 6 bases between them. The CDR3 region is CASSFRGEQYF. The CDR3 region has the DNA TGTGCCAGCAGCTTTCGGGGCGAGCAGTACTTC.

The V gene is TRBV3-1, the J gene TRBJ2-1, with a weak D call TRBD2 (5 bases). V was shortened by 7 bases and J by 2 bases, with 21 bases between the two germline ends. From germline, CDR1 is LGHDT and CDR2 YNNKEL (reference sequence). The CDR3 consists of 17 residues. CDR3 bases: TGTGCCAGCACCAAGCAGGTCCCTCGGGAACCCTACAATGAGCAGTTCTTC. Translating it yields CASTKQVPREPYNEQFF.

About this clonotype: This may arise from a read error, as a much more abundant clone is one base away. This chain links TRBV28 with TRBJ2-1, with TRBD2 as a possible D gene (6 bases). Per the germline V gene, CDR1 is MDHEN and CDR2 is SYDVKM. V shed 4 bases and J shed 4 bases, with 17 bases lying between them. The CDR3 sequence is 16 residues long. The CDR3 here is CASSYLLATLYNEQFF. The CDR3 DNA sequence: TGTGCCAGCAGTTATCTTCTAGCGACTTTATACAATGAGCAGTTCTTC.

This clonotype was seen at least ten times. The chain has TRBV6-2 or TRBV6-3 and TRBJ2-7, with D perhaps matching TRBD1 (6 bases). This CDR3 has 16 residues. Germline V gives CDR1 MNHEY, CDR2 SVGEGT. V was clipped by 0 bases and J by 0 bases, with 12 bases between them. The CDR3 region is CASSYSWTARSYEQYF. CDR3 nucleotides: TGTGCCAGCAGTTACTCCTGGACAGCGCGCTCCTACGAGCAGTACTTC.

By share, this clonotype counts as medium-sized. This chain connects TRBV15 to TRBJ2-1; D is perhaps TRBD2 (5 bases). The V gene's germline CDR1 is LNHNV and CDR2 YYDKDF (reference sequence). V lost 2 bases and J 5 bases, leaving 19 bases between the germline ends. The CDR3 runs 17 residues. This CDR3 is CATSRPRRASLNNEQFF. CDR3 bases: TGTGCCACCAGCAGACCTCGCCGGGCTAGCCTAAACAATGAGCAGTTCTTC. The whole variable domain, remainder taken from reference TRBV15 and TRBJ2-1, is DAMVIQNPRYQVTQFGKPVTLSCSQTLNHNVMYWYQQKSSQAPKLLFHYYDKDFNNEADTPDNFQSRRPNTSFCFLDIRSPGLGDTAMYLCATSRPRRASLNNEQFFGPGTRLTVL.

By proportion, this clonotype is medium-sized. The CDR3, as DNA: TGTGCCAGCAGTTTTGGACAGGGTCGCAATCAGCCCCAGCATTTT. It is translated as CASSFGQGRNQPQHF. This chain connects TRBV12-3 or TRBV12-4 to TRBJ1-5; 8 bases align to TRBD1. The ends lost 3 bases at V and 2 bases at J; junction bases unmatched: 3. This CDR3 contains 15 residues.

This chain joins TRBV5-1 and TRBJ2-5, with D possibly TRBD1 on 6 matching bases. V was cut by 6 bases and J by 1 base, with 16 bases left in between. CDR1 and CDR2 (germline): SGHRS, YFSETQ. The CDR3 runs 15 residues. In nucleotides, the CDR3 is TGCGCCAGCACCTCATCCGGGACACTCCAAGAGACCCAGTACTTC. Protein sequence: CASTSSGTLQETQYF. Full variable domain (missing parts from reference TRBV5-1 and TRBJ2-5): KAGVTQTPRYLIKTRGQQVTLSCSPISGHRSVSWYQQTPGQGLQFLFEYFSETQRNKGNFPGRFSGRQFSNSRSEMNVSTLELGDSALYLCASTSSGTLQETQYFGPGTRLLVL.

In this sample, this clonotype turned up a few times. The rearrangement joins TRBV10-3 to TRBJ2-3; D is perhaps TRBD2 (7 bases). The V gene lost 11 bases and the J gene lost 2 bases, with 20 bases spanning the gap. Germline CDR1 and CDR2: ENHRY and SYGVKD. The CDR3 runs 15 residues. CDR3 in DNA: TGTGCCCTGAAGGGGGGGAGTGAGGTCACAGATACGCAGTATTTT. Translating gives CALKGGSEVTDTQYF.

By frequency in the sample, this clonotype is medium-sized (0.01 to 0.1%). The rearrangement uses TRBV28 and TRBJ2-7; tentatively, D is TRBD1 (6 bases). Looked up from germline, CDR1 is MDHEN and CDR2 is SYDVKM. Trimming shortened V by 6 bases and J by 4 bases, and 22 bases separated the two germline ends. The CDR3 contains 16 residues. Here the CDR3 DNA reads TGTGCCAGCAGGAAGAGACAGGATCCTTCAGAATACGAGCAGTACTTC. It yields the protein CASRKRQDPSEYEQYF.

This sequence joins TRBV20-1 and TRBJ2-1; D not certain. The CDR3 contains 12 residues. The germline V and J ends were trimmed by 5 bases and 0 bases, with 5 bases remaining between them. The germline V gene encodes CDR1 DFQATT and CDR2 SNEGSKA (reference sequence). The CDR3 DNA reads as TGCAGTGCTTGGGTCTCCTACAATGAGCAGTTCTTC. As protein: CSAWVSYNEQFF.

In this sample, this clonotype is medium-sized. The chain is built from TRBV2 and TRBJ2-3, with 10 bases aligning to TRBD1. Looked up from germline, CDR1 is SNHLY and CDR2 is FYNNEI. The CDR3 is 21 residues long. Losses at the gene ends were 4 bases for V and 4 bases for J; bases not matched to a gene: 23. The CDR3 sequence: CASSGQGAKLILRRRADTQYF. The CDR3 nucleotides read TGTGCCAGCAGTGGACAGGGGGCAAAATTGATCTTGCGCAGGAGGGCAGATACGCAGTATTTT.

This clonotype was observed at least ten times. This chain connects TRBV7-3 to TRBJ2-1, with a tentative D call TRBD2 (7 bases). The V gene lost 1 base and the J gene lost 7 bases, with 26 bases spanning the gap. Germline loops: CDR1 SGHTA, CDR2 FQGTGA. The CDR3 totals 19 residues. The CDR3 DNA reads TGTGCCAGCAGCTTAATTCCTTGGGGGGGGCTGGGAGGGGGAAATGAGCAGTTCTTC. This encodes CASSLIPWGGLGGGNEQFF.

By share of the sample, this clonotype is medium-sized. The CDR3 protein is CAIMGKVEQYF. For the CDR3, the DNA is TGTGCCATCATGGGGAAGGTAGAGCAGTACTTC. V and J are TRBV10-3 and TRBJ2-7; no firm D call. Germline V gene lookup returns CDR1 ENHRY and CDR2 SYGVKD. The CDR3 loop spans 11 amino acids. The germline V and J ends were trimmed by 7 bases and 7 bases, with 11 bases remaining between them.

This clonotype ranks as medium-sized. The CDR3 loop reads CASSSRGSTDTQYF. Here the CDR3 DNA reads TGTGCCAGCAGTTCCAGGGGTAGCACAGATACGCAGTATTTT. The J gene is TRBJ2-3, the V gene TRBV5-6; a weak D match, TRBD1 (6 bases). The ends were cut back, 5 bases at V and 0 bases at J, with 10 bases in the middle. CDR3 size: 14 residues. The germline V gene has CDR1 SGHDT and CDR2 YYEEEE.

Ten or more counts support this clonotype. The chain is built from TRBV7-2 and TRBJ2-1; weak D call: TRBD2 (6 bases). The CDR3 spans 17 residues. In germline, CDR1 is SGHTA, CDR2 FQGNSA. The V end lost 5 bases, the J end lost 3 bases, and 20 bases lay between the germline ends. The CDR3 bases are TGTGCCAGCAGCCCCGCTGGCCGTGGGAGGCTCTACAATGAGCAGTTCTTC. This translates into CASSPAGRGRLYNEQFF.

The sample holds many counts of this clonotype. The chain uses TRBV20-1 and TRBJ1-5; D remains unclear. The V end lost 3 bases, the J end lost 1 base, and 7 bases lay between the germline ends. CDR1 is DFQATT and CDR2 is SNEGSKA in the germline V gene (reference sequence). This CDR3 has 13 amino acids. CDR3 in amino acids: CSASKASNQPQHF. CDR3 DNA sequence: TGCAGTGCTAGTAAGGCGAGCAATCAGCCCCAGCATTTT.